The 21 T cell receptor beta chains below come from one sample, sequenced in a study of blood T cell repertoires in COVID-19. This table comes from immunoSEQ multiplex PCR, and its TCRdb copy is limited to in-frame clones, with some not included. The profile shows approximately 220,000 clones, nearly 90% of them singletons. Input material: PBMCs or T cells enriched from blood (not recorded which). These TCRs come from a woman aged 25 to 45 with acute COVID-19.

The chain joins TRBV10-3 to TRBJ1-1, with D possibly being TRBD1 (6 bases). V was cut by 4 bases and J by 3 bases, with 21 bases left in between. The CDR3 runs to 17 residues. Germline lookup yields CDR1 ENHRY and CDR2 SYGVKD. CDR3 sequence: CAISARRWTEVDTEAFF. CDR3 nucleotide sequence: TGTGCCATCAGTGCGAGGCGTTGGACAGAGGTCGACACTGAAGCTTTCTTT.

The V gene is TRBV6-4, the J gene TRBJ1-2, with TRBD1 identical over 9 bases. Germline V lookup: CDR1 MRHNA, CDR2 SNTAGT. The CDR3 runs to 15 residues. V was pared by 4 bases and J by 6 bases, with 9 bases of the junction left unmatched. In DNA form, the CDR3 reads TGTGCCAGCAGTGCACAGGGACAGGGAGAGGATGGCTACACCTTC. This encodes CASSAQGQGEDGYTF.

V is TRBV5-4 and J is TRBJ1-6, with D perhaps TRBD1 (5 bases). Germline V lookup: CDR1 SGHNT, CDR2 YYREEE (reference sequence). The CDR3 length is 14 residues. V was clipped by 4 bases and J by 9 bases, with 14 bases between them. The CDR3 DNA reads TGTGCCAGCAGCGGAGCAGGGATTGGTTCACCCCTCCACTTT. This encodes CASSGAGIGSPLHF.

The chain carries TRBV29-1 and TRBJ2-7; 7 bases align to TRBD1. Trimming cost V 6 bases and J 5 bases; bases outside gene matches: 13. Germline CDR1 is SQVTM and CDR2 is ANQGSEA. CDR3 size: 14 residues. The CDR3 DNA sequence: TGCAGCGTGGCCCTCAGACAGGGATGGAACGAGCAGTACTTC. It is translated as CSVALRQGWNEQYF.

The chain has TRBV9 and TRBJ1-3; D ambiguous. There are 15 residues in the CDR3. V gave up 0 bases and J gave up 0 bases, with 7 bases separating them. CDR1 is SGDLS, CDR2 YYNGEE, per germline. The CDR3 here is CASSVAWSSGNTIYF. As DNA, the CDR3 is TGTGCCAGCAGCGTAGCCTGGAGCTCTGGAAACACCATATATTTT.

The chain joins TRBV4-1 to TRBJ2-2, with D perhaps TRBD1 (5 bases). Germline values: CDR1 MGHRA, CDR2 YSYEKL. The length of the CDR3 is 14 residues. Between the trimmed V and J ends, which lost 2 bases and 5 bases, there was a span of 9 bases. CDR3 residues: CASSQWTLTGELFF. For the CDR3, the DNA is TGCGCCAGCAGCCAATGGACACTTACCGGGGAGCTGTTTTTT.

The rearrangement links TRBV7-8 to TRBJ1-6; 9 bases agree with TRBD1. The trim removed 4 bases at V and 0 bases at J, leaving 4 bases unmatched. The CDR3 is 17 amino acids. Germline CDR1 reads SGHVS; CDR2 reads FQNEAQ. The CDR3 region is CASSWDRDSSYNSPLHF. In DNA, the CDR3 is TGTGCCAGCAGCTGGGACAGGGACAGCTCCTATAATTCACCCCTCCACTTT.

The chain has TRBV4-3 and TRBJ2-7; 7 positions match TRBD2. This CDR3 has 17 amino acids. Germline assignment: CDR1 LGHNA and CDR2 YSLEER. V shed 4 bases and J 3 bases; nucleotides not matched to a gene: 15. The CDR3 spells CASSPSRRDYLNYEQYF. As DNA, the CDR3 is TGCGCCAGCAGCCCTAGCAGAAGGGACTACCTCAACTACGAGCAGTACTTC.

The genes are TRBV14 and TRBJ1-2, with D unclear. Germline V gene lookup returns CDR1 SGHDN and CDR2 FVKESK. The CDR3 is 14 amino acids. Trimming cost V 0 bases and J 6 bases, with 11 bases left between them. CDR3 coding DNA: TGTGCCAGCAGCCAAGAACTGTTCCCTGATGGCTACACCTTC. Translation gives CASSQELFPDGYTF.

The chain couples TRBV27 to TRBJ1-2, with a tentative D call TRBD1 (6 bases). This CDR3 is built from 15 residues. CDR1 is MNHEY and CDR2 is SMNVEV in the germline V gene (reference sequence). Trimming removed 5 bases from V and 4 bases from J, with 17 bases in between. The CDR3 DNA reads as TGTGCCAGCAGTCCGAACCCAGGGGCGAGCTATGGCTACACCTTC. This gives the protein CASSPNPGASYGYTF.

This clone has a handful of counts. The chain is built from TRBV6-5 and TRBJ1-1; no clear D. V lost 7 bases and J 5 bases, leaving 17 bases between the germline ends. CDR1 is MNHEY and CDR2 is SVGAGI in the germline V gene. This CDR3 region has 14 residues. The chain's CDR3 is CASTTPSVPTEAFF. CDR3 coding DNA: TGTGCCAGCACCACCCCTAGCGTACCGACTGAAGCTTTCTTT.

The chain recombines TRBV10-3 with TRBJ1-2; D remains unclear. Germline assignment: CDR1 ENHRY and CDR2 SYGVKD. V lost 5 bases and J 5 bases, leaving 12 bases between the germline ends. The CDR3 consists of 13 residues. CDR3 in DNA: TGTGCCATCAGTCCGGACTTGAGGTATGGCTACACCTTC. This encodes CAISPDLRYGYTF.

The genes are TRBV28 and TRBJ1-2, with 7 bases identical to TRBD1. Germline V gene data show CDR1 as MDHEN and CDR2 as SYDVKM. Unmatched junction bases numbered 10, after V lost 2 bases and J lost 7 bases. This CDR3 has 15 residues. CDR3 DNA: TGTGCCAGCAGTTTAGATACACTACAGGGGTTTGGCTACACCTTC. This translates into CASSLDTLQGFGYTF.

This clone came up a few times. The chain recombines TRBV19 with TRBJ1-5, with unresolved D. V was pared by 6 bases and J by 3 bases, with 12 bases between. From germline, CDR1 is LNHDA and CDR2 SQIVND (reference sequence). The CDR3 sequence is 14 residues long. This CDR3 reads CASRVQANNQPQHF. The CDR3 DNA is TGTGCCAGTAGGGTCCAGGCAAACAATCAGCCCCAGCATTTT. The whole variable domain, remainder taken from reference TRBV19 and TRBJ1-5, is DGGITQSPKYLFRKEGQNVTLSCEQNLNHDAMYWYRQDPGQGLRLIYYSQIVNDFQKGDIAEGYSVSREKKESFPLTVTSAQKNPTAFYLCASRVQANNQPQHFGDGTRLSIL.

The gene calls are TRBV6-5 and TRBJ1-2; D is unresolved. Germline values: CDR1 MNHEY, CDR2 SVGAGI. This CDR3 contains 12 residues. The V end was cut by 6 bases, the J end by 4 bases, with 9 bases between. The CDR3 sequence: CASRPNSYGYTF. CDR3 DNA: TGTGCCAGCAGGCCGAACAGCTATGGCTACACCTTC.

The gene calls are TRBV19 and TRBJ2-5, with 10 positions matching TRBD1. The CDR3 sequence is 16 residues long. Losses at the gene ends were 5 bases for V and 1 base for J; bases not matched to a gene: 7. Looked up from germline, CDR1 is LNHDA and CDR2 is SQIVND (reference sequence). Here the CDR3 reads CASSLARTGGQETQYF. In DNA form, the CDR3 reads TGTGCCAGTAGTTTAGCCCGGACAGGGGGCCAAGAGACCCAGTACTTC.

The V gene is TRBV5-1, the J gene TRBJ2-7; possibly TRBD2 for D (6 bases). This CDR3 contains 16 residues. Trimming took 0 bases from V and 7 from J, leaving 20 bases between them. In germline, CDR1 is SGHRS, CDR2 YFSETQ. The CDR3 DNA reads as TGCGCCAGCAGCTTGGACCCGGGGAGGCAGTACGGTGAGCAGTACTTC. It translates to CASSLDPGRQYGEQYF.

The rearrangement links TRBV30 to TRBJ1-3; 7 nucleotides agree with TRBD1. Germline CDR1 GTSNPN, CDR2 SVGIG (reference sequence). The CDR3 is 15 residues long. V lost 2 bases to trimming and J lost 2 bases; unmatched junction nucleotides: 6. DNA of the CDR3: TGTGCCTGGAGTTTAGGAGGGGGCGCTGGAAACACCATATATTTT. It yields the protein CAWSLGGGAGNTIYF.

CDR3 in amino acids: CASSLLLRGDTQYF. The CDR3 bases are TGTGCCAGCAGCCTACTCCTCCGCGGGGATACGCAGTATTTT. The J gene is TRBJ2-3, the V gene TRBV7-2; a possible D gene is TRBD2 (5 bases). Trimming cost V 5 bases and J 6 bases, with 15 bases left between them. The CDR3 runs 14 residues. CDR1 is SGHTA, CDR2 FQGNSA, per germline. The full variable domain, its missing parts supplied by reference TRBV7-2 and TRBJ2-3, is GAGVSQSPSNKVTEKGKDVELRCDPISGHTALYWYRQSLGQGLEFLIYFQGNSAPDKSGLPSDRFSAERTGGSVSTLTIQRTQQEDSAVYLCASSLLLRGDTQYFGPGTRLTVL.

This chain connects TRBV7-6 to TRBJ2-2, with D possibly TRBD1 on 6 matching bases. V shed 7 bases and J shed 1 base, with 10 bases lying between them. The CDR3 spans 14 residues. In germline, CDR1 is SGHVS, CDR2 FNYEAQ. The CDR3 protein is CASKRQENTGELFF. The CDR3 DNA sequence: TGTGCCAGCAAAAGACAGGAGAACACCGGGGAGCTGTTTTTT.

The chain joins TRBV30 to TRBJ1-1; D not resolved. V lost 0 bases and J 7 bases, leaving 15 bases between the germline ends. The germline V gene has CDR1 GTSNPN and CDR2 SVGIG (reference sequence). This CDR3 spans 14 amino acids. This CDR3 is CAWSVGRLLVEAFF. DNA for the CDR3: TGTGCCTGGAGTGTAGGCAGGCTGCTTGTTGAAGCTTTCTTT.